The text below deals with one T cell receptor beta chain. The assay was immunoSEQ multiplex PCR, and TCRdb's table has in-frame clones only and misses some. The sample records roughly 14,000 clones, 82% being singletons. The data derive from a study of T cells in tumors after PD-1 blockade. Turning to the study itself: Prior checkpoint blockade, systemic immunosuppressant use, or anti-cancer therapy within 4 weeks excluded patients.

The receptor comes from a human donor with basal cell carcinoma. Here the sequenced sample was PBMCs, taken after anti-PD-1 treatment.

CDR3 in amino acids: CASSLDGGSYEQYF. Written as DNA, the CDR3 is TGCGCCAGCAGCTTGGATGGGGGATCCTACGAGCAGTACTTC. The chain couples TRBV5-1 to TRBJ2-7; either TRBD1 or TRBD2 may supply D (5 bases each). With 0 bases removed from V and 1 base from J, the gap between germline ends came to 8 bases. Germline V CDR1 and CDR2: SGHRS, YFSETQ. This CDR3 comprises 14 residues.